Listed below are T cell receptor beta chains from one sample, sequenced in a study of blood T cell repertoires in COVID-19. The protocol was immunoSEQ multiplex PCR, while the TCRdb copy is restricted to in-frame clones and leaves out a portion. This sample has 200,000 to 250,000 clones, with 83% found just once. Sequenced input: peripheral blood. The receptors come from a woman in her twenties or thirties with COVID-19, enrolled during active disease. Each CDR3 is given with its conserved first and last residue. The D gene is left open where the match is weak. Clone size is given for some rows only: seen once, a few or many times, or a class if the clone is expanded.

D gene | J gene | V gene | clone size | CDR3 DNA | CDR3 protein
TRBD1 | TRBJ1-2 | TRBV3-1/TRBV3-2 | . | TGTGCCAGCAGCCCCCGGACAGGGGGCTATGGCTACACCTTC | CASSPRTGGYGYTF
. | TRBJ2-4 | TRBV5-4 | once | TGTGCCAGCAGTTCGGTCATAGCCAAAAACATTCAGTACTTC | CASSSVIAKNIQYF
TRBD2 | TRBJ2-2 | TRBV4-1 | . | TGCGCCAGCAGCCAAGATGGCGGGGGGGCGAACACCGGGGAGCTGTTTTTT | CASSQDGGGANTGELFF
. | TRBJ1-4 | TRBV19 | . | TGTGCCAGTAGCATCTATAGCGGGGTAAAGTTGGGGGCGGAGGGAAATGAAAAACTGTTTTTT | CASSIYSGVKLGAEGNEKLFF
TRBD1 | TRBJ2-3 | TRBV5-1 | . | TGCGCCAGCAGCCACAAGACAGGCCAGGGGGCAGATACGCAGTATTTT | CASSHKTGQGADTQYF
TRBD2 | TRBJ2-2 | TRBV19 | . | TGTGCCAGTAGAATGCGAGATAGCGGGAGTAAAGGGGAGCTGTTTTTT | CASRMRDSGSKGELFF
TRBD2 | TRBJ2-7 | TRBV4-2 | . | TGTGCCAGCAGCCAAGATTCAGGAGGCTTCGGGACTAGCGGGAGCTCCTACGAGCAGTACTTC | CASSQDSGGFGTSGSSYEQYF
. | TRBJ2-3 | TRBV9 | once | TGTGCCAGCAGCTCCGGGCCAGTCGAGGGAGCAGATACGCAGTATTTT | CASSSGPVEGADTQYF
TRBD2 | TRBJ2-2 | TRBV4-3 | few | TGCGCCAGCAGCCAAGCCGCGCGGGGGATCAACACCGGGGAGCTGTTTTTT | CASSQAARGINTGELFF
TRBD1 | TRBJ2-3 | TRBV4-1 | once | TGCGCCAGCAGCCAAGATGAGACAGGGGGCGATACGCAGTATTTT | CASSQDETGGDTQYF
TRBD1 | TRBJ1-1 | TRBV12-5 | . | TGTGCTAGTAATTTAGGGACAGGGTCCACTGAAGCTTTCTTT | CASNLGTGSTEAFF